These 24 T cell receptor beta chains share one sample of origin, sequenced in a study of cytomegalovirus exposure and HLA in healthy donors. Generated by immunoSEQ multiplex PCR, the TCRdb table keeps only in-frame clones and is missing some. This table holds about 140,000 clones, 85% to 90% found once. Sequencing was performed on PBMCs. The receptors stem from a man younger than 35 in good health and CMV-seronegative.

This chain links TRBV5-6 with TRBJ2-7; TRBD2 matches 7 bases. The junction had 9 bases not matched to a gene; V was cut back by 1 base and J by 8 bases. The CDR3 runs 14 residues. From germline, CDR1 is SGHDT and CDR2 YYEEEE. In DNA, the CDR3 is TGTGCCAGCAGCTTGCAGCCGGGGGGTATCAAGCAGTACTTC. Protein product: CASSLQPGGIKQYF.

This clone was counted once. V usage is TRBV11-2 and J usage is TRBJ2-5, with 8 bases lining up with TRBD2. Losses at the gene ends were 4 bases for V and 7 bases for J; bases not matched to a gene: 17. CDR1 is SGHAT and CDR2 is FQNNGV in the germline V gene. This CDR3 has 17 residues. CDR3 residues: CASSSPGAGGPVWTQYF. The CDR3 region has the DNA TGTGCCAGCAGCTCGCCGGGCGCGGGAGGCCCAGTTTGGACCCAGTACTTC.

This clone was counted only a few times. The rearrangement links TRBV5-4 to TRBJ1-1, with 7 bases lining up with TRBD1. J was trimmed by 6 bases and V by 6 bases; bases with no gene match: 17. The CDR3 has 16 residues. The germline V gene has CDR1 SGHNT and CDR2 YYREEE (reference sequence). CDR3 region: CASTQGRDRVKAEAFF. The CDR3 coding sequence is TGTGCCAGCACCCAGGGGCGGGACAGAGTAAAGGCTGAAGCTTTCTTT.

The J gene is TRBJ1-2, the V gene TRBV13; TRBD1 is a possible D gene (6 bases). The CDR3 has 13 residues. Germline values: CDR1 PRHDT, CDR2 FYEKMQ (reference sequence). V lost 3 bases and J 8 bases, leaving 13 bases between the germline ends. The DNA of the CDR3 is TGTGCCAGCAGCTTTAGGGGGTCGGCCGGCTACACCTTC. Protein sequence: CASSFRGSAGYTF.

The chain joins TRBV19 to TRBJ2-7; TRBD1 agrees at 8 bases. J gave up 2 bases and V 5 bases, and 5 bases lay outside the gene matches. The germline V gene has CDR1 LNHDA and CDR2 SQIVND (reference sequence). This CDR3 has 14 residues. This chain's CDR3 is CASSSTGGPYEQYF. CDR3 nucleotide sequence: TGTGCCAGTAGTTCTACAGGGGGGCCCTACGAGCAGTACTTC.

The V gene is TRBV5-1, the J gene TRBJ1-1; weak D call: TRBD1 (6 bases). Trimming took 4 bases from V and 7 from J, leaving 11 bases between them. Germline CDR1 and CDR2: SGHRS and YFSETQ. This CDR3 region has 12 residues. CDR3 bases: TGCGCCAGCAGCGTCACAGGGTTTGAAGCTTTCTTT. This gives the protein CASSVTGFEAFF.

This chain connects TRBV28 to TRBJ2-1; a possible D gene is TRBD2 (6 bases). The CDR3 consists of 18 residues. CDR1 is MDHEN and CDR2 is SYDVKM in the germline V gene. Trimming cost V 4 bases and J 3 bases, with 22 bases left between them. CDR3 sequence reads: CASSWGRSKGSYYNEQFF. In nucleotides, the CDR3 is TGTGCCAGCAGTTGGGGGAGGTCAAAAGGGAGCTACTACAATGAGCAGTTCTTC.

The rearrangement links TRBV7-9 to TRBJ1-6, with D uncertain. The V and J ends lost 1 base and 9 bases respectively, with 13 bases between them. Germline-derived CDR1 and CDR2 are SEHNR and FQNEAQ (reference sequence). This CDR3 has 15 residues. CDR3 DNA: TGTGCCAGCAGCTTAGATGGCAGTCCCTTTTCACCCCTCCACTTT. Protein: CASSLDGSPFSPLHF.

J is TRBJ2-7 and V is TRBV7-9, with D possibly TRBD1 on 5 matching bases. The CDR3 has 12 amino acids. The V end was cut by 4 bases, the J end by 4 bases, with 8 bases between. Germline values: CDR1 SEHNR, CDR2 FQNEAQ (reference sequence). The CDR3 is CASSSDTYEQYF. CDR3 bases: TGTGCCAGCAGCTCGGACACATACGAGCAGTACTTC.

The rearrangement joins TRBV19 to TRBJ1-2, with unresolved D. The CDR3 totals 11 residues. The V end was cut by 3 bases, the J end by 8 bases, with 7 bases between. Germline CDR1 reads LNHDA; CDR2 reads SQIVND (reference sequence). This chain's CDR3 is CASSMSLGYTF. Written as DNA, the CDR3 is TGTGCCAGTAGTATGTCCTTAGGCTACACCTTC.

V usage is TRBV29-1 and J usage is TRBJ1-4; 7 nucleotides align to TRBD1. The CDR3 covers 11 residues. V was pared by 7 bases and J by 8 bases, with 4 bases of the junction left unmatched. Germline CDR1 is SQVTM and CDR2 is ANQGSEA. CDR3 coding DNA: TGCAGCGCCCGACAGGGAGAAAAACTGTTTTTT. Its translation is CSARQGEKLFF. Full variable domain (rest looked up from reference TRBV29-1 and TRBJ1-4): SAVISQKPSRDICQRGTSLTIQCQVDSQVTMMFWYRQQPGQSLTLIATANQGSEATYESGFVIDKFPISRPNLTFSTLTVSNMSPEDSSIYLCSARQGEKLFFGSGTQLSVL.

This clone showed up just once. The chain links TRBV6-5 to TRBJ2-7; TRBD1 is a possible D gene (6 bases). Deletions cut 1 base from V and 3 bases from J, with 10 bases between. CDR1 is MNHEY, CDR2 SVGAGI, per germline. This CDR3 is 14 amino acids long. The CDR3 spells CASSYYRDNYEQYF. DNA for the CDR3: TGTGCCAGCAGTTACTACCGGGACAACTACGAGCAGTACTTC.

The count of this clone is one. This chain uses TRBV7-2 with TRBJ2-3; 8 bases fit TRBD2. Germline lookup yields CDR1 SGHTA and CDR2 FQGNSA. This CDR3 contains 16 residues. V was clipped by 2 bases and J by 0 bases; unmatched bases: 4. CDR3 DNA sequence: TGTGCCAGCAGCTTAATGTCTAGCGGGAGCACAGATACGCAGTATTTT. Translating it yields CASSLMSSGSTDTQYF.

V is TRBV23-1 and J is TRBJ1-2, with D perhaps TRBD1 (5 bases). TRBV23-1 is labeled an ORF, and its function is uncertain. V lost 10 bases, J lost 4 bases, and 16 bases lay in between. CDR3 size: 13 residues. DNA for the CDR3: TGCGCCATCGGGGGAGGTCCAGTCTATGGCTACACCTTC. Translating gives CAIGGGPVYGYTF.

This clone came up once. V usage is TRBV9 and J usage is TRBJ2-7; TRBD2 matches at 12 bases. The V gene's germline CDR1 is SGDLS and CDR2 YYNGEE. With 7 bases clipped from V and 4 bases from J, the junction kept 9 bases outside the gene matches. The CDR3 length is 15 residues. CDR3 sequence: CASGRLAGERYEQYF. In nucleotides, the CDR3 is TGTGCCAGCGGTAGACTAGCGGGAGAACGATACGAGCAGTACTTC.

The CDR3 nucleotides are TGTGCCAGCAGCGCAGGGAACACTGAAGCTTTCTTT. Translated: CASSAGNTEAFF. The rearrangement links TRBV9 to TRBJ1-1; D remains ambiguous. Germline V gene sequence: CDR1 SGDLS, CDR2 YYNGEE. CDR3 length: 12 amino acids. Trimming took off 3 bases at V and 1 base at J, with 4 bases between the two ends. Variable domain in full (rest from reference TRBV9 and TRBJ1-1): DSGVTQTPKHLITATGQRVTLRCSPRSGDLSVYWYQQSLDQGLQFLIQYYNGEERAKGNILERFSAQQFPDLHSELNLSSLELGDSALYFCASSAGNTEAFFGQGTRLTVV.

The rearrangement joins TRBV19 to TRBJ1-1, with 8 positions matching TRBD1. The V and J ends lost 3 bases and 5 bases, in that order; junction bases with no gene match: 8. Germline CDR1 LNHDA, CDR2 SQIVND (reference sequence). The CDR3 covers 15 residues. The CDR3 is CASSIGQGARTEAFF. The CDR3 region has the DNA TGTGCCAGTAGTATCGGGCAGGGGGCGCGAACTGAAGCTTTCTTT.

DNA for the CDR3: TGTGCCAGCACCTGGGATAGCGGGGACGAGCAGTTCTTC. This sequence encodes CASTWDSGDEQFF. This sequence joins TRBV5-6 and TRBJ2-1; 8 nucleotides match TRBD2. The germline CDR1 and CDR2 sequences are SGHDT and YYEEEE. CDR3 length: 13 amino acids. V shed 6 bases and J 10 bases; nucleotides not matched to a gene: 9.

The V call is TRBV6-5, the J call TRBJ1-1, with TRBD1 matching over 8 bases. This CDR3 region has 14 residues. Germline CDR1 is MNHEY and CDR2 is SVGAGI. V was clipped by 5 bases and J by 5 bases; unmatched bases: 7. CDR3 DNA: TGTGCCAGCAGTGTCGGACAGGGATGGACTGAAGCTTTCTTT. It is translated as CASSVGQGWTEAFF.

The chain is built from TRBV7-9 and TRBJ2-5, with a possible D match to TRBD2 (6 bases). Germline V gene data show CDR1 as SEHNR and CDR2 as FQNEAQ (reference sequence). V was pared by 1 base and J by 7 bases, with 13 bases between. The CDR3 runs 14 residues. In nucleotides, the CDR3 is TGTGCCAGCAGCTTAGACCAGCAGGGAGGGACCCAGTACTTC. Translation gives CASSLDQQGGTQYF.

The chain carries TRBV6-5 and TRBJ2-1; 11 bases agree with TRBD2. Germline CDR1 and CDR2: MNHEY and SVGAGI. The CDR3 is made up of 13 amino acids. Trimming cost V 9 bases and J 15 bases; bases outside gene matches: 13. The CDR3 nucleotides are TGTGCCAGACTGCGGGTAGCGGGAGGGCTTCGGTTCTTC. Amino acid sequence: CARLRVAGGLRFF.

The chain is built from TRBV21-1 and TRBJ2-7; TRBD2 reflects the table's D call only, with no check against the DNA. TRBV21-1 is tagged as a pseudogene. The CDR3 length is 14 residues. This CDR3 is CASSKHGVRDEQYF. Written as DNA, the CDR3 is TGTGCCAGCAGCAAACACGGTGTGAGAGACGAGCAGTACTTC.

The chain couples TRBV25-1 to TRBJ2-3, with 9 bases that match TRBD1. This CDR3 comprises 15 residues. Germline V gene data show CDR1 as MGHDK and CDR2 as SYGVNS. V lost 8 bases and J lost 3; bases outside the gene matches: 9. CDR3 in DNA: TGTGCCAGCGCAGGTCGGGGACAGGGAACAGATACGCAGTATTTT. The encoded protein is CASAGRGQGTDTQYF. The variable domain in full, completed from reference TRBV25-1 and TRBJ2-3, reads EADIYQTPRYLVIGTGKKITLECSQTMGHDKMYWYQQDPGMELHLIHYSYGVNSTEKGDLSSESTVSRIRTEHFPLTLESARPSHTSQYLCASAGRGQGTDTQYFGPGTRLTVL.

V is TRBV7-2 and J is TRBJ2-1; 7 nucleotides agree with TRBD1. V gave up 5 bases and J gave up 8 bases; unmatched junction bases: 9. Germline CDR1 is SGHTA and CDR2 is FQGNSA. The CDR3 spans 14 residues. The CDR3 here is CASSLGTDQDEQFF. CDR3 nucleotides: TGTGCCAGCAGCCTCGGGACAGATCAGGATGAGCAGTTCTTC.